The 31 T cell receptor beta chains below all came from one sample that was sequenced in a study of CXCR3-negative and CXCR3-positive naive CD8 T cells (dated by TCRdb to about 2019). What the study reported, not specific to this receptor: Compared with CXCR3-negative naive cells, CXCR3-positive naive cells had TRB CDR3s with higher hydrophobicity (lower Kidera factor 4), lower energy, and higher strength and volume indices.

These receptors have no known antigen. Sequencing took place on a NextSeq 550. The Human TCR Profiling Kit (MiLaboratory) was used to prepare UMI-labeled 5' RACE TRB cDNA libraries. Each CDR3 protein sequence appears as one entry after TCRdb reprocessed the reads, and no DNA is included. This sample's table carries several thousand distinct CDR3 sequences. In total, the top ten clones hold 1.3% to 1.5% of the sample. The source material was naive CXCR3+ CD8+ T cells from blood. The sample's cell subset or site label, in plain terms: CD45RO-CCR7+CD27+CD95- naive CD8+ T cells expressing CXCR3 (TNR3+). These receptors came from a human donor in good health. Some clones in this sample may be carry-over from other donors' samples.

The chain joins TRBV11-3 to TRBJ2-2; the TRBD2 assignment by TCRdb is unverifiable without DNA. The CDR3 contains 15 residues. CDR1 and CDR2 (germline): SGHNT, YENEEA. CDR3 amino acids: CASSPGTALSGELFF.

This sequence joins TRBV7-8 and TRBJ2-7; TCRdb reports TRBD2, a call that lacks DNA to check it against. The CDR3 covers 15 residues. CDR1 is SGHVS and CDR2 is FQNEAQ in the germline V gene. The CDR3 spells CASSLALAGDYEQYF.

This clonotype is deemed medium-sized by its frequency. The chain employs TRBV6-5 and TRBJ2-1; TCRdb calls TRBD2, which cannot be checked without DNA. The germline V gene has CDR1 MNHEY and CDR2 SVGAGI. There are 16 residues in the CDR3. This CDR3 reads CASSYLAGGPYNEQFF.

The chain links TRBV27 to TRBJ2-1; the TCRdb D gene call, TRBD2, has no DNA to confirm it. The germline V gene encodes CDR1 MNHEY and CDR2 SMNVEV (reference sequence). The CDR3 sequence is 15 residues long. The CDR3 region is CAFPTASGKENEQFF.

According to its frequency, this clonotype is medium-sized. The chain couples TRBV5-6 to TRBJ2-1; TCRdb's D gene call, TRBD1, goes unchecked for lack of DNA. Germline V lookup: CDR1 SGHDT, CDR2 YYEEEE. This CDR3 has 12 amino acids. The chain's CDR3 is CASRTGWNEQFF.

V usage is TRBV11-1 and J usage is TRBJ2-3. Germline lookup yields CDR1 SGHAT and CDR2 FQDESV (reference sequence). This CDR3 contains 11 residues. The CDR3 is CASNLPDTQYF.

This clonotype is identified as medium-sized from frequency. V gene TRBV20-1 combines with J gene TRBJ2-3; with no DNA, the TCRdb D assignment of TRBD1 cannot be verified. The CDR3 totals 16 residues. CDR1 DFQATT and CDR2 SNEGSKA come from the germline V gene (reference sequence). CDR3 region: CSARDRLGPYTDTQYF.

The V and J genes are TRBV20-1 and TRBJ1-2. Germline CDR1 reads DFQATT; CDR2 reads SNEGSKA (reference sequence). The CDR3 spans 11 residues. This CDR3 reads CRVVGDNGYTF.

This clonotype is called medium-sized based on its frequency. The chain combines TRBV29-1 with TRBJ2-7; TCRdb gives TRBD1 as the D gene, but with no DNA this cannot be confirmed. This CDR3 region has 15 residues. Germline V lookup: CDR1 SQVTM, CDR2 ANQGSEA. The CDR3: CSVEFPGHGDYEQYF.

According to its frequency, this clonotype is medium-sized (0.01 to 0.1%). The V call is TRBV2, the J call TRBJ2-2; TCRdb selects TRBD1, and the lack of DNA leaves this call unchecked. The CDR3 is 13 residues long. The germline V gene encodes CDR1 SNHLY and CDR2 FYNNEI. The CDR3 sequence: CASGQENTGELFF.

This clonotype is medium-sized by frequency. The J gene is TRBJ2-6, the V gene TRBV5-6; TCRdb selects TRBD1, and the lack of DNA leaves this call unchecked. The CDR3 runs to 18 residues. Germline V CDR1 and CDR2: SGHDT, YYEEEE. The CDR3 protein is CASSLGTGSSSGANVLTF.

This clonotype shows up as medium-sized by frequency. V is TRBV20-1 and J is TRBJ2-1; TCRdb designates TRBD1, a call that cannot be tested without DNA. The CDR3 has 12 residues. Germline CDR1 DFQATT, CDR2 SNEGSKA (reference sequence). CDR3 loop: CSASAGFDEQFF.

The CDR3 here is CASSFIPSSYNEQFF. V is TRBV11-2 and J is TRBJ2-1. The CDR3 is 15 residues long. CDR1 and CDR2 (germline): SGHAT, FQNNGV.

Measured by frequency, this clonotype is medium-sized. This sequence joins TRBV25-1 and TRBJ2-1. The CDR3 runs to 15 residues. Germline V lookup: CDR1 MGHDK, CDR2 SYGVNS. CDR3 amino acids: CASSELSRPYNEQFF.

By frequency, this clonotype is medium-sized (0.01 to 0.1%). The V and J genes are TRBV7-9 and TRBJ1-1; checking the TCRdb D call of TRBD1 is not possible without DNA. CDR3 size: 15 residues. The germline gives CDR1 SEHNR, CDR2 FQNEAQ (reference sequence). Here the CDR3 reads CASSLVTGMNTEAFF.

This clonotype is called medium-sized based on its frequency. The chain recombines TRBV20-1 with TRBJ1-1; TCRdb picks TRBD1, but there is no DNA to check that call. Per germline, CDR1 DFQATT and CDR2 SNEGSKA (reference sequence). This CDR3 region has 12 residues. The chain's CDR3 is CSARDSGSEAFF.

The chain carries TRBV28 and TRBJ2-7; checking the TCRdb D call of TRBD1 is not possible without DNA. Germline assignment: CDR1 MDHEN and CDR2 SYDVKM. This CDR3 contains 15 residues. The CDR3 region is CARSTGPWAGYEQYF. The variable domain in full, with the rest retrieved from reference TRBV28 and TRBJ2-7, is DVKVTQSSRYLVKRTGEKVFLECVQDMDHENMFWYRQDPGLGLRLIYFSYDVKMKEKGDIPEGYSVSREKKERFSLILESASTNQTSMYLCARSTGPWAGYEQYFGPGTRLTVT.

The V call is TRBV19, the J call TRBJ1-3; as DNA is missing, the TRBD1 call by TCRdb cannot be tested. Germline V gives CDR1 LNHDA, CDR2 SQIVND (reference sequence). The CDR3 extends over 16 amino acids. The CDR3 is CASSPGTPSSGNTIYF.

This clonotype is classed as medium-sized (0.01 to 0.1%) by frequency. This chain connects TRBV4-1 to TRBJ2-7; TCRdb indicates TRBD2, and absent DNA this call remains unverified. The germline V gene encodes CDR1 MGHRA and CDR2 YSYEKL. The CDR3 extends over 17 amino acids. CDR3 region: CASSPTGTSSRGYEQYF.

In terms of frequency, this clonotype is medium-sized. The chain combines TRBV7-9 with TRBJ2-1; TCRdb names TRBD1, which stays unverified in the absence of DNA. CDR1 SEHNR and CDR2 FQNEAQ come from the germline V gene (reference sequence). The CDR3 spans 15 residues. The CDR3: CASSRDQFSYNEQFF.

This clonotype registers medium-sized (0.01 to 0.1%) by frequency. The V call is TRBV12-3 or TRBV12-4, the J call TRBJ2-1; TCRdb returns TRBD2, unconfirmable since there is no DNA. CDR3 length: 13 amino acids. The CDR3 loop is CALGRGGPLEQFF.

The chain links TRBV6-6 to TRBJ1-1; checking the TCRdb D call of TRBD1 is not possible without DNA. CDR3 length: 16 amino acids. Looked up from germline, CDR1 is MNHNY and CDR2 is SVGAGI (reference sequence). This CDR3 reads CASSYSRAGENTEAFF.

This clonotype is identified as medium-sized (0.01 to 0.1%) from frequency. V is TRBV20-1 and J is TRBJ2-1; lacking DNA, the TRBD2 call made by TCRdb goes unchecked. Germline CDR1 and CDR2: DFQATT and SNEGSKA (reference sequence). This CDR3 region has 17 residues. CDR3: CSASPRGLAEDYNEQFF.

Measured by frequency, this clonotype is medium-sized. The chain combines TRBV2 with TRBJ2-3; with no DNA, the TCRdb D assignment of TRBD2 cannot be verified. CDR3 length: 16 amino acids. Germline V gene data show CDR1 as SNHLY and CDR2 as FYNNEI. The chain's CDR3 is CASSATSGLAGNTQYF.

Judged by frequency, this clonotype is medium-sized. The J gene is TRBJ2-5, the V gene TRBV12-5; TCRdb outputs TRBD1, but without DNA this stays unchecked. CDR3 length equals 15 residues. CDR1 is LGHNT, CDR2 FRNRAP, per germline. CDR3 sequence: CASGLLLPGEETQYF.

Its frequency marks this clonotype as medium-sized. V usage is TRBV5-1 and J usage is TRBJ2-1; with no DNA, the TCRdb D assignment of TRBD1 cannot be verified. The germline V gene has CDR1 SGHRS and CDR2 YFSETQ. The CDR3 is made up of 14 amino acids. This chain's CDR3 is CASSKGGVYNEQFF.

The chain joins TRBV7-6 to TRBJ2-1; checking the TCRdb D call of TRBD2 is not possible without DNA. The CDR3 covers 16 residues. The germline CDR1 and CDR2 sequences are SGHVS and FNYEAQ. This CDR3 reads CASSLSTSGINNEQFF.

This chain uses TRBV6-1 with TRBJ2-4; absent DNA, TCRdb's TRBD2 call cannot be checked. This CDR3 region has 17 residues. Germline lookup yields CDR1 MNHNS and CDR2 SASEGT. This CDR3 is CASSEAVGGGAKNIQYF.

The chain carries TRBV20-1 and TRBJ2-1; TCRdb picks TRBD2, but there is no DNA to check that call. The CDR3 loop spans 16 amino acids. From germline, CDR1 is DFQATT and CDR2 SNEGSKA (reference sequence). The chain's CDR3 is CSARDAASGTYNEQFF.

This clonotype is medium-sized (0.01 to 0.1%) by frequency. The V and J genes are TRBV20-1 and TRBJ1-6; TCRdb's D call of TRBD1 is untestable without DNA. The CDR3 length is 13 residues. Germline lookup yields CDR1 DFQATT and CDR2 SNEGSKA (reference sequence). The CDR3 region is CSALGTENSPLHF.

This clonotype shows up as medium-sized (0.01 to 0.1%) by frequency. This rearrangement joins TRBV29-1 to TRBJ2-4; TCRdb proposes TRBD1, but this gene call is untestable without DNA. CDR3 length: 14 residues. Germline CDR1 and CDR2: SQVTM and ANQGSEA. Here the CDR3 reads CSVEQGFEVDIQYF.